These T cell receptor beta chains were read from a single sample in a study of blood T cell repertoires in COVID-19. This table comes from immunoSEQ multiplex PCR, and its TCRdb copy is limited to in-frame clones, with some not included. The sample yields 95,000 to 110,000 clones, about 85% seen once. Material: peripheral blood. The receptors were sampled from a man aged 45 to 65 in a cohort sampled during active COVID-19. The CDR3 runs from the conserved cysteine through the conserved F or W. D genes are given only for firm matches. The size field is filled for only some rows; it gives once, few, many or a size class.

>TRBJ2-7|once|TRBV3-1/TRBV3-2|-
CASSQEGDGRGHEQYF
TGTGCCAGCAGCCAAGAAGGGGATGGCAGAGGCCACGAGCAGTACTTC
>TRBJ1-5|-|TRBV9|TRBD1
CASSVGNRGNQPQHF
TGTGCCAGCAGCGTGGGAAACAGGGGTAATCAGCCCCAGCATTTT
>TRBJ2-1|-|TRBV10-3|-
CAISESILLPQFF
TGTGCCATCAGTGAGTCGATATTGCTACCGCAGTTCTTC
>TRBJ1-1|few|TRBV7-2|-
CASSLVGSPPEAFF
TGTGCCAGCAGCTTAGTGGGCAGTCCTCCTGAAGCTTTCTTT
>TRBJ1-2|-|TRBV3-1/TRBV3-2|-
CASTPGAYGYTF
TGTGCCAGCACCCCAGGCGCTTATGGCTACACCTTC
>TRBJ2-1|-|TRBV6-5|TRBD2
CASSYGSSGNEQFF
TGTGCCAGCAGTTACGGTTCTAGCGGCAATGAGCAGTTCTTC
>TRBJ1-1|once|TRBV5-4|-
CASSPGVNTEAFF
TGTGCCAGCAGTCCAGGGGTTAATACTGAAGCTTTCTTT
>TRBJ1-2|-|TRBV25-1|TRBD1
CASSWTGSGYTF
TGTGCCAGCAGTTGGACAGGGTCTGGCTACACCTTC
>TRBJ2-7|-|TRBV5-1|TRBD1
CASSGGQGPYEQYF
TGCGCCAGCAGCGGCGGACAGGGACCCTACGAGCAGTACTTC
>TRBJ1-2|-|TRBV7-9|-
CASSLEDGAGGYTF
TGTGCCAGCAGCTTAGAAGATGGGGCCGGTGGCTACACCTTC
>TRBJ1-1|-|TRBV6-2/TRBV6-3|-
CASTPTPSPTGKNTEAFF
TGTGCCAGCACCCCCACGCCGAGCCCCACCGGTAAGAACACTGAAGCTTTCTTT
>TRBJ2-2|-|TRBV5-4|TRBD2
CASSRARGGTGELFF
TGTGCCAGCAGCCGCGCTCGGGGGGGGACCGGGGAGCTGTTTTTT
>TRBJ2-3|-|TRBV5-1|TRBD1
CASSQNTGARTDTQYF
TGCGCCAGCAGCCAAAACACAGGGGCCCGCACAGATACGCAGTATTTT
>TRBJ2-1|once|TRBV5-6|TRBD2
CASSWGLADSYNEQFF
TGTGCCAGCAGCTGGGGACTAGCGGACTCCTACAATGAGCAGTTCTTC
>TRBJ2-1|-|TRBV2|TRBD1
CASKQAPGQSDNEQFF
TGTGCCAGCAAGCAGGCTCCGGGACAGAGTGACAATGAGCAGTTCTTC
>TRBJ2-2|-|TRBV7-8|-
CASSRGPQVELFF
TGTGCCAGCAGCCGGGGTCCACAAGTGGAGCTGTTTTTT
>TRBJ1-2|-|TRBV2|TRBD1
CASSPRQGGYTF
TGTGCCAGCAGTCCCCGACAGGGTGGCTACACCTTC
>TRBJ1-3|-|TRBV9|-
CASSVGPGTSGNTIYF
TGTGCCAGCAGCGTAGGACCGGGTACGTCTGGAAACACCATATATTTT
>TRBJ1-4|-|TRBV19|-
CASSKNAGVREKLFF
TGTGCCAGTAGCAAGAACGCGGGGGTTCGAGAAAAACTGTTTTTT
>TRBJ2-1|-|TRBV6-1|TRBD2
CASSEWGLAGDNEQFF
TGTGCCAGCAGTGAATGGGGACTAGCGGGAGACAATGAGCAGTTCTTC
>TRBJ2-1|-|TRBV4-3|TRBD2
CASSQLSGGSSSYNEQFF
TGCGCCAGCAGCCAACTTAGCGGGGGGTCTAGCTCCTACAATGAGCAGTTCTTC
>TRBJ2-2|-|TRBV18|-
CASSPLPGGELFF
TGTGCCAGCTCACCACTCCCGGGCGGGGAGCTGTTTTTT
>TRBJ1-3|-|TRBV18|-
CASSPPSRTGNTIYF
TGTGCCAGCTCACCCCCGAGCAGGACTGGAAACACCATATATTTT
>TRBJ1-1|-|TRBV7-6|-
CASSRRQDTEAFF
TGTGCCAGCAGCCGACGACAGGACACTGAAGCTTTCTTT
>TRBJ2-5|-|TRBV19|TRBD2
CVSSMLAGVETQYF
TGTGTCAGTAGTATGCTAGCGGGGGTTGAGACCCAGTACTTC
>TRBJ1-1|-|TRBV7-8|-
CASSPGTGVEAFF
TGTGCCAGCAGCCCCGGGACGGGGGTGGAAGCTTTCTTT
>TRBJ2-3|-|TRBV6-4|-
CASSVGRGYVDTQYF
TGTGCCAGCAGTGTCGGTAGGGGTTACGTCGATACGCAGTATTTT
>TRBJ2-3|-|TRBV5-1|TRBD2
CASSLLLAGGPFIDTQYF
TGCGCCAGCAGCTTGTTGCTAGCGGGGGGGCCTTTTATAGATACGCAGTATTTT
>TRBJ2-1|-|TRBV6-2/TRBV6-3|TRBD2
CASSGGGLAGLWQFF
TGTGCCAGCAGCGGAGGGGGACTAGCGGGCCTGTGGCAGTTCTTC
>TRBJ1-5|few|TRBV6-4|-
CASSGRDPGQPQHF
TGTGCCAGCAGTGGGCGGGATCCGGGTCAGCCCCAGCATTTT
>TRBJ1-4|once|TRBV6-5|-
CASRKAGFNEKLFF
TGTGCCAGCAGAAAGGCAGGGTTCAATGAAAAACTGTTTTTT
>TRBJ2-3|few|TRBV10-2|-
CASSELDTQYF
TGCGCCAGCAGTGAGCTGGATACGCAGTATTTT
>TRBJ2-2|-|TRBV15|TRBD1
CATSRGAGTGNAGELFF
TGTGCCACCAGCAGAGGGGCCGGGACAGGTAACGCCGGGGAGCTGTTTTTT
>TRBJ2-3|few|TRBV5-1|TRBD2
CASSQAGGLVVTQYF
TGCGCCAGCAGCCAGGCGGGGGGCTTGGTGGTTACGCAGTATTTT
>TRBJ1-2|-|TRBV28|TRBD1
CASSLWGQGVGYTF
TGTGCCAGCAGTTTATGGGGACAGGGGGTTGGCTACACCTTC
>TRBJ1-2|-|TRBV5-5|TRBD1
CASRPTDRGSNYGYTF
TGTGCCAGCAGACCGACGGACAGGGGGTCTAACTATGGCTACACCTTC
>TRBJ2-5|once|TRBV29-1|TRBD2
CSARTSGGVGTQYF
TGCAGCGCCAGGACTAGCGGGGGAGTGGGGACCCAGTACTTC
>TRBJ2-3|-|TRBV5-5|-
CASSLGGTGDWRDTQYF
TGTGCCAGCAGCTTGGGAGGGACGGGGGACTGGAGGGATACGCAGTATTTT
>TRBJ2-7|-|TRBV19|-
CASIGAGFKQYF
TGTGCCAGTATTGGTGCGGGCTTCAAGCAGTACTTC
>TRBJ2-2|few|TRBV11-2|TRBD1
CASSLGAGGHTGELFF
TGTGCCAGCAGCTTAGGAGCAGGGGGACACACCGGGGAGCTGTTTTTT
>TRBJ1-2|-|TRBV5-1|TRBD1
CASSSGQGYGYTF
TGCGCCAGCAGCTCGGGACAGGGCTATGGCTACACCTTC
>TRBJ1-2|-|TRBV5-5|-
CASSLEGGGRSYGYTF
TGTGCCAGCAGCTTGGAGGGCGGGGGTCGGAGCTATGGCTACACCTTC
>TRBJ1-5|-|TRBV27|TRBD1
CASSLGTGGGNQPQHF
TGTGCCAGCAGTTTAGGGACAGGGGGCGGCAATCAGCCCCAGCATTTT
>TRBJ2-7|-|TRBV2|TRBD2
CASSPSGGTYEQYF
TGTGCCAGCAGCCCTAGCGGGGGTACCTACGAGCAGTACTTC
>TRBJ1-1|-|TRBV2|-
CASSARQLKPIEAFF
TGTGCCAGCAGTGCGAGGCAACTGAAACCCATTGAAGCTTTCTTT
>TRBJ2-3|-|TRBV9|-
CASSVAVVSTDTQYF
TGTGCCAGCAGCGTAGCGGTGGTCAGCACAGATACGCAGTATTTT
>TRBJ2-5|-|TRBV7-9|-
CASSLGDTYQETQYF
TGTGCCAGCAGCTTAGGTGACACCTACCAAGAGACCCAGTACTTC
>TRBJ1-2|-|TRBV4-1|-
CASSQDPNSRYGYTF
TGCGCCAGCAGCCAAGATCCTAACAGTCGCTATGGCTACACCTTC
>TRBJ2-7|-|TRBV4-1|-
CASSPETKTYEQYF
TGCGCCAGCAGCCCCGAGACAAAGACCTACGAGCAGTACTTC
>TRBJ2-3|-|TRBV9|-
CASCLGAGTDTQYF
TGTGCCAGCTGCCTAGGGGCCGGCACAGATACGCAGTATTTT
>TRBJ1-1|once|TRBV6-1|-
CASSEIATRMNTEAFF
TGTGCCAGCAGTGAGATCGCCACGCGCATGAACACTGAAGCTTTCTTT
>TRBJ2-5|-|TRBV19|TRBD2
CASRVTSGRQETQYF
TGTGCCAGTAGGGTGACTAGCGGGAGACAAGAGACCCAGTACTTC
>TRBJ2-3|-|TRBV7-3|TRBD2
CASSPLSSGRTDTQYF
TGTGCCAGCAGCCCCCTTTCTAGCGGACGGACAGATACGCAGTATTTT
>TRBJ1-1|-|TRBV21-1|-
CASSIATGLNTEAFF
TGTGCCAGCAGCATAGCGACAGGGTTGAACACTGAAGCTTTCTTT
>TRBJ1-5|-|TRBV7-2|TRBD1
CASSVQGADQPQHF
TGTGCCAGCAGCGTACAGGGGGCAGATCAGCCCCAGCATTTT
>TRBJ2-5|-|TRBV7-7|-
CASSLEGGETQYF
TGTGCTAGCAGCTTAGAAGGCGGTGAGACCCAGTACTTC
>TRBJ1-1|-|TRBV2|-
CASSFNGVRDTEAFF
TGTGCCAGCAGTTTCAACGGGGTACGTGACACTGAAGCTTTCTTT
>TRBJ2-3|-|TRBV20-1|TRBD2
CSASFGGGNTDTQYF
TGCAGTGCTAGTTTCGGCGGGGGGAACACAGATACGCAGTATTTT
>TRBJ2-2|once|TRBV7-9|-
CASSPTSLVNAGELFF
TGTGCCAGCAGCCCCACCTCCCTAGTGAACGCCGGGGAGCTGTTTTTT
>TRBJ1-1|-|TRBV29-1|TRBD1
CSVETGPTEAFF
TGCAGCGTAGAGACAGGGCCCACTGAAGCTTTCTTT